The rows below give T cell receptor beta chains drawn from one sample of a study of CD8 T cells in Susac syndrome. TCRdb fed the immunoSEQ multiplex PCR reads into MiXCR, producing one record per CDR3 protein. The sample yields about 80,000 distinct CDR3 sequences, roughly 93% seen once. The sequenced sample was CD8+ T cells from PBMCs. The origin of the receptors is a human donor in good health. CDR3s include the opening cysteine and the closing phenylalanine or tryptophan. A D gene is named only where the DNA matches it firmly. Clone size is stated in some rows and not others, as once, few, many or a class when expanded.

clone_size	v_call	d_call	j_call	cdr3_aa	cdr3_nt
-	TRBV7-9	-	TRBJ1-2	CASSRRNSQYGYTF	TGTGCCAGCAGCCGAAGGAACAGCCAGTATGGCTACACCTTC
once	TRBV3-1	-	TRBJ2-3	CASSPDNRDTQYF	TGTGCCAGCAGCCCCGACAACCGGGATACGCAGTATTTT
-	TRBV23-1	-	TRBJ2-3	CAGARGPLSDTQYF	TGCGCCGGCGCCCGGGGGCCCCTGTCAGATACGCAGTATTTT
-	TRBV11-2	-	TRBJ2-7	CASSPFRTYEQYF	TGTGCCAGCAGCCCGTTCCGTACCTACGAGCAGTACTTC
-	TRBV19	TRBD2	TRBJ2-1	CASSKREEVKQFF	TGTGCCAGTAGTAAGCGGGAGGAGGTTAAGCAGTTCTTC
-	TRBV24-1	-	TRBJ2-1	CATAGLTYEQFF	TGTGCCACCGCGGGACTTACTTATGAGCAGTTCTTC
once	TRBV29-1	-	TRBJ2-7	CSVEQATLSRYSYEQYF	TGCAGCGTTGAACAGGCTACCCTTTCCAGATACTCCTACGAGCAGTACTTC
-	TRBV6-5	-	TRBJ2-5	CASSYSRIETQYF	TGTGCCAGCAGTTACTCAAGGATTGAGACCCAGTACTTC
-	TRBV12-3/TRBV12-4	-	TRBJ1-1	CASSFGAKSGFHEAFF	TGTGCCAGCAGTTTTGGGGCGAAGTCGGGGTTCCATGAAGCTTTCTTT
-	TRBV7-9	-	TRBJ1-1	CASTATGTIARNTEAFF	TGTGCCAGCACCGCGACTGGGACGATAGCAAGGAACACTGAAGCTTTCTTT
-	TRBV15	-	TRBJ1-1	CATNPDGNTEAFF	TGTGCCACCAACCCGGACGGGAACACTGAAGCTTTCTTT
-	TRBV3-1	-	TRBJ2-5	CASSQLMPVGETQYF	TGTGCCAGCAGCCAACTGATGCCGGTGGGAGAGACCCAGTACTTC
-	TRBV7-2	-	TRBJ1-2	CAFQSLQVNDYGYTF	TGTGCCTTCCAATCCCTACAGGTTAACGACTATGGCTACACCTTC
-	TRBV12-3/TRBV12-4	TRBD1	TRBJ1-2	CASQPPTGDYYGYTF	TGTGCCAGCCAACCACCCACAGGGGACTACTATGGCTACACCTTC
-	TRBV7-9	-	TRBJ1-1	CASSPPTMNTEAFF	TGTGCCAGCAGCCCTCCAACGATGAACACTGAAGCTTTCTTT
-	TRBV28	-	TRBJ2-1	CASRTVLSSYNEQFF	TGTGCCAGTCGGACGGTTCTTAGCTCCTACAATGAGCAGTTCTTC
-	TRBV28	-	TRBJ2-1	CASSLEVDYNEQFF	TGTGCCAGCAGCCTCGAAGTGGACTACAATGAGCAGTTCTTC
-	TRBV3-1	-	TRBJ2-1	CASSQESAEQFF	TGTGCCAGCAGCCAAGAGTCGGCCGAGCAGTTCTTC
-	TRBV6-5	-	TRBJ2-5	CASSYSKETQYF	TGTGCCAGCAGTTACTCGAAAGAGACCCAGTACTTC
-	TRBV7-2	TRBD2	TRBJ2-1	CASSFPGTSGNSYNEQFF	TGTGCCAGCAGCTTCCCCGGGACTAGCGGGAATAGTTACAATGAGCAGTTCTTC
-	TRBV6-2/TRBV6-3	-	TRBJ1-2	CASLGQSYGYTF	TGTGCCAGCCTCGGTCAGTCCTATGGCTACACCTTC
-	TRBV11-2	-	TRBJ1-1	CASNSPGRVHEAFF	TGTGCCAGCAACTCCCCGGGGAGAGTCCATGAAGCTTTCTTT
-	TRBV9	-	TRBJ2-2	CASSVEASVRTGELFF	TGTGCCAGCAGCGTAGAGGCTAGCGTCAGGACCGGGGAGCTGTTTTTT
-	TRBV13	TRBD1	TRBJ2-3	CASSVRGRTDTQYF	TGTGCCAGCAGCGTCAGGGGGCGCACAGATACGCAGTATTTT
-	TRBV25-1	TRBD1	TRBJ2-1	CASSHPGQGADEQFF	TGTGCCAGCAGTCACCCTGGACAGGGGGCTGATGAGCAGTTCTTC
-	TRBV7-6	TRBD1	TRBJ1-6	CASSPDRGDNSPLHF	TGTGCCAGCAGCCCGGACAGGGGAGATAATTCACCCCTCCACTTT
-	TRBV29-1	-	TRBJ1-2	CSAPPTGENGYTF	TGCAGCGCCCCTCCTACAGGAGAAAATGGCTACACCTTC
-	TRBV29-1	-	TRBJ2-1	CSVELFLSGSYNEQFF	TGCAGCGTTGAACTATTTTTATCAGGTTCCTACAATGAGCAGTTCTTC
-	TRBV12-3/TRBV12-4	-	TRBJ1-1	CASSTDSYTEAFF	TGTGCCAGCAGCACGGACAGCTACACTGAAGCTTTCTTT
-	TRBV12-3/TRBV12-4	-	TRBJ2-7	CASSNGPSSDEQYF	TGTGCCAGCAGTAACGGACCGTCCTCGGACGAGCAGTACTTC
-	TRBV6-2/TRBV6-3	-	TRBJ1-1	CASDDGSHTEAFF	TGTGCCAGCGACGATGGGTCTCACACTGAAGCTTTCTTT
-	TRBV20-1	-	TRBJ2-3	CSDKGFGTDTQYF	TGCAGCGATAAGGGGTTTGGCACAGATACGCAGTATTTT
-	TRBV15	-	TRBJ2-1	CATSREGRMEQFF	TGTGCCACCAGCAGAGAGGGCCGAATGGAGCAGTTCTTC
-	TRBV27	-	TRBJ2-3	CASRPITSYSTDTQYF	TGTGCCAGCAGACCCATTACTAGCTATAGCACAGATACGCAGTATTTT
-	TRBV5-4	-	TRBJ1-6	CASSLDSYNSPLHF	TGTGCCAGCAGCTTGGACAGCTATAATTCACCCCTCCACTTT
once	TRBV27	-	TRBJ2-1	CASSLGRYENEQFF	TGTGCCAGCAGTTTAGGACGGTACGAAAATGAGCAGTTCTTC
once	TRBV5-4	TRBD2	TRBJ2-5	CASIGTSGVETQYF	TGTGCCAGCATCGGGACTAGCGGCGTAGAGACCCAGTACTTC
-	TRBV5-1	-	TRBJ1-1	CASSFYRNTEAFF	TGCGCCAGCAGCTTCTACCGAAACACTGAAGCTTTCTTT
-	TRBV28	-	TRBJ1-5	CASSRDPTSNQPQHF	TGTGCCAGCAGTCGGGACCCTACGAGCAATCAGCCCCAGCATTTT
-	TRBV7-7	-	TRBJ2-5	CASSLAPFQETQYF	TGTGCCAGCAGCTTAGCCCCGTTCCAAGAGACCCAGTACTTC
-	TRBV24-1	-	TRBJ1-5	CAPRRGRLQPQHF	TGTGCCCCCCGGCGGGGGCGCCTTCAGCCCCAGCATTTT
-	TRBV10-3	-	TRBJ1-4	CAISEVDGGEKLFF	TGTGCCATCAGTGAGGTGGACGGTGGGGAAAAACTGTTTTTT
-	TRBV29-1	-	TRBJ1-1	CSVEWSGVSRITEAFF	TGCAGCGTTGAATGGTCAGGGGTTTCGCGGATCACTGAAGCTTTCTTT
-	TRBV27	TRBD1	TRBJ2-4	CASSLGQGRNIQYF	TGTGCCAGCAGTTTGGGACAGGGAAGAAACATTCAGTACTTC
-	TRBV29-1	-	TRBJ1-2	CSVENQGGGYTF	TGCAGCGTTGAAAATCAGGGAGGCGGCTACACCTTC
-	TRBV27	-	TRBJ2-1	CASIHRDEQFF	TGTGCCAGCATCCATAGGGATGAGCAGTTCTTC
-	TRBV3-1	-	TRBJ2-2	CASSHTGLGGELFF	TGTGCCAGCAGCCACACGGGCCTCGGCGGGGAGCTGTTTTTT
-	TRBV11-2	-	TRBJ2-2	CASSLTVLNTGELFF	TGTGCCAGCAGCTTAACAGTTCTGAACACCGGGGAGCTGTTTTTT
-	TRBV5-6	-	TRBJ2-2	CASSLGQMNTGELFF	TGTGCCAGCAGCTTGGGGCAGATGAACACCGGGGAGCTGTTTTTT
-	TRBV15	-	TRBJ1-1	CATSREPLNTEAFF	TGTGCCACCAGCAGAGAACCCTTGAACACTGAAGCTTTCTTT
-	TRBV28	-	TRBJ1-5	CASRLRTEYSNQPQHF	TGTGCCAGCAGACTAAGGACAGAATATAGCAATCAGCCCCAGCATTTT
-	TRBV2	-	TRBJ2-4	CASSVGGLNIQYF	TGTGCCAGCAGTGTGGGAGGATTAAACATTCAGTACTTC
-	TRBV9	TRBD2	TRBJ2-1	CASSADSGYNEQFF	TGTGCCAGCAGCGCCGATAGCGGGTACAATGAGCAGTTCTTC
-	TRBV7-2	-	TRBJ2-5	CASSTPGSSLRETQYF	TGTGCCAGCAGCACGCCCGGGTCCTCCCTGAGGGAGACCCAGTACTTC
-	TRBV2	-	TRBJ1-2	CASSGRRGTNYGYTF	TGTGCCAGCAGCGGACGGAGGGGGACAAACTATGGCTACACCTTC
-	TRBV13	TRBD1	TRBJ1-1	CASSTRDRLYTEAFF	TGTGCCAGCAGCACCCGGGACAGATTGTACACTGAAGCTTTCTTT
few	TRBV7-8	TRBD2	TRBJ2-7	CASSLGASGGREQYF	TGTGCCAGCAGCTTAGGGGCTAGCGGGGGGCGAGAGCAGTACTTC
-	TRBV5-4	-	TRBJ2-1	CASGSPEQFF	TGTGCCAGCGGGAGCCCTGAGCAGTTCTTC
-	TRBV13	-	TRBJ2-5	CASSPRVTQTHQETQYF	TGTGCCAGCAGCCCTCGGGTCACTCAAACGCACCAAGAGACCCAGTACTTC